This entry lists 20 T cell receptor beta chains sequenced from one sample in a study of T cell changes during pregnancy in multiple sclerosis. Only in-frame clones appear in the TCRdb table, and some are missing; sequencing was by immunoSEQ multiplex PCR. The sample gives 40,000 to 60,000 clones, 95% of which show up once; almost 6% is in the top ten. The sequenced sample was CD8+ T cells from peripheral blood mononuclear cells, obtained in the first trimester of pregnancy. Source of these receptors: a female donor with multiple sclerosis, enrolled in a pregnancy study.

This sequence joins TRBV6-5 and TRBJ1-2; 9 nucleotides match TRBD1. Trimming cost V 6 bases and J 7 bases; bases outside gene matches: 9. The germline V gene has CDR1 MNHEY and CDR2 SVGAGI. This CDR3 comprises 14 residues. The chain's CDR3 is CASRPGQGRGGYTF. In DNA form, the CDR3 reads TGTGCCAGCAGACCCGGACAGGGGAGAGGTGGCTACACCTTC.

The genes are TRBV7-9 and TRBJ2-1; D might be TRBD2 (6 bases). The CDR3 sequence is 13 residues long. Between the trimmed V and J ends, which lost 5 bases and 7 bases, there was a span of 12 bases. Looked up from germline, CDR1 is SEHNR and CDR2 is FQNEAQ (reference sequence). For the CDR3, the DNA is TGTGCCAGCAGCGGGATCGGAGGGAATGAGCAGTTCTTC. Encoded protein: CASSGIGGNEQFF.

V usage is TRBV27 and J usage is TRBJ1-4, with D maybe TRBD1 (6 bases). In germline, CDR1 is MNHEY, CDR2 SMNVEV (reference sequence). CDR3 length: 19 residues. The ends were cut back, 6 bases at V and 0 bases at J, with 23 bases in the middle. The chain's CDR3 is CASSTLGGPFSATNEKLFF. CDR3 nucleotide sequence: TGTGCCAGCAGCACCTTGGGGGGGCCGTTCTCTGCAACTAATGAAAAACTGTTTTTT.

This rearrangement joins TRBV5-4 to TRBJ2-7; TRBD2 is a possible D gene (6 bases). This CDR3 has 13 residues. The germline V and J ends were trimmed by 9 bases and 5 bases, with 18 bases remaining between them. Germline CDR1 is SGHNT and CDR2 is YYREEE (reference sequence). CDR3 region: CATPRGMGNEQYF. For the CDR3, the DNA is TGTGCCACCCCCCGGGGGATGGGAAACGAGCAGTACTTC.

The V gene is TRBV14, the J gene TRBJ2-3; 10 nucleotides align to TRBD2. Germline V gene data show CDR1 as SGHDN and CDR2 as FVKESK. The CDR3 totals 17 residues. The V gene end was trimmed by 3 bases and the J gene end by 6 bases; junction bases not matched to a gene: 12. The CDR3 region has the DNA TGTGCCAGCAGCCATGGCTCCCCGGGACTAGCGTGGGATACGCAGTATTTT. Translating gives CASSHGSPGLAWDTQYF.

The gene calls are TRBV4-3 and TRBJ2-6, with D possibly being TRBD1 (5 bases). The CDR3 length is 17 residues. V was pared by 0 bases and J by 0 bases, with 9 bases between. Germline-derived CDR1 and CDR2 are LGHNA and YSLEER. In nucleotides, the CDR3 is TGCGCCAGCAGCCAAGACACTACAGGCTCTGGGGCCAACGTCCTGACTTTC. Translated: CASSQDTTGSGANVLTF.

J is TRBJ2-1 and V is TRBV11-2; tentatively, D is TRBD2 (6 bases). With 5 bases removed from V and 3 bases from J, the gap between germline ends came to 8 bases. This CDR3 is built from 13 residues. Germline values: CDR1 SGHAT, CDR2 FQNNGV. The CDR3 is CASSPGLYNEQFF. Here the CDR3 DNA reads TGTGCCAGCAGCCCGGGACTCTACAATGAGCAGTTCTTC.

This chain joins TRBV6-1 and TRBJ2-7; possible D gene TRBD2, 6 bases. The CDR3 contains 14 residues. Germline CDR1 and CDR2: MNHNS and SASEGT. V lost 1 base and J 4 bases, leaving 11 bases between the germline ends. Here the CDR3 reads CASSEGVLAYEQYF. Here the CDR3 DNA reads TGTGCCAGCAGTGAAGGAGTACTAGCATACGAGCAGTACTTC.

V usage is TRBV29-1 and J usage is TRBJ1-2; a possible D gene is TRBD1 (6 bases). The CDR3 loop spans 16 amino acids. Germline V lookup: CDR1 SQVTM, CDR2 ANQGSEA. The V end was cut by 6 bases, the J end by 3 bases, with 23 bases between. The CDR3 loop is CSVLTPTGQKHYGYTF. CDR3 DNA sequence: TGCAGCGTCCTCACTCCCACTGGACAGAAACACTATGGCTACACCTTC. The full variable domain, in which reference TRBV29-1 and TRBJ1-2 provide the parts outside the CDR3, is SAVISQKPSRDICQRGTSLTIQCQVDSQVTMMFWYRQQPGQSLTLIATANQGSEATYESGFVIDKFPISRPNLTFSTLTVSNMSPEDSSIYLCSVLTPTGQKHYGYTFGSGTRLTVV.

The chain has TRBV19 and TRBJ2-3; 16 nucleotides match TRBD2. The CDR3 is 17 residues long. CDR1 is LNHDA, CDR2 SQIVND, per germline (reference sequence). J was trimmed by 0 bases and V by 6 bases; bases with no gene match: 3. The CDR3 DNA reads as TGTGCCAGTAGGGGACTAGCGGGAGGGCACAGCACAGATACGCAGTATTTT. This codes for CASRGLAGGHSTDTQYF.

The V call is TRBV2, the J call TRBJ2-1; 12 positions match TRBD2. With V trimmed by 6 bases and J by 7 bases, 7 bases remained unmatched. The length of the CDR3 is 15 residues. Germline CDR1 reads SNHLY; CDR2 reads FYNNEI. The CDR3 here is CASSTTSGSSNEQFF. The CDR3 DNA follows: TGTGCCAGCAGCACGACTAGCGGGAGTTCAAATGAGCAGTTCTTC.

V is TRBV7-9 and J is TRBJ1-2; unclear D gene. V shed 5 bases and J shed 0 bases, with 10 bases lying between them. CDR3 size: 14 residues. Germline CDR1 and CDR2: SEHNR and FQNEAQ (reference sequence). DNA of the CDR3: TGTGCCAGCAGCCCCGTTCTAGCTAACTATGGCTACACCTTC. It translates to CASSPVLANYGYTF. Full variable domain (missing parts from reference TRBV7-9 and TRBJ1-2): DTGVSQNPRHKITKRGQNVTFRCDPISEHNRLYWYRQTLGQGPEFLTYFQNEAQLEKSRLLSDRFSAERPKGSFSTLEIQRTEQGDSAMYLCASSPVLANYGYTFGSGTRLTVV.

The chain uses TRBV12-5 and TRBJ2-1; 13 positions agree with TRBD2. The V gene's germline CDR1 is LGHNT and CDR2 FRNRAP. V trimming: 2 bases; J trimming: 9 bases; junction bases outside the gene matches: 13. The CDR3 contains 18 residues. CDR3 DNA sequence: TGTGCTAGTGGTTTGTACCCATCCGGGACTAGCGGGACAGGTGAGCAGTTCTTC. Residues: CASGLYPSGTSGTGEQFF.

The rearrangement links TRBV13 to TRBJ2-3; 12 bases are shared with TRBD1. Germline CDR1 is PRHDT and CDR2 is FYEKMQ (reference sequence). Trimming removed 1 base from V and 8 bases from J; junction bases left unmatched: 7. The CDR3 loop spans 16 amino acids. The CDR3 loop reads CASSLEEGQGARTQYF. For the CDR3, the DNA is TGTGCCAGCAGCTTAGAAGAGGGACAGGGGGCGCGTACGCAGTATTTT.

The CDR3 protein is CASSIFLAGGGYEQYF. CDR3 sequence (DNA): TGTGCCAGCAGCATCTTCCTAGCGGGAGGAGGTTACGAGCAGTACTTC. This rearrangement joins TRBV7-2 to TRBJ2-7; 11 nucleotides line up with TRBD2. This CDR3 contains 16 residues. Germline CDR1 SGHTA, CDR2 FQGNSA. The V gene end was trimmed by 5 bases and the J gene end by 4 bases; junction bases not matched to a gene: 10. Combining the CDR3 with reference TRBV7-2 and TRBJ2-7 gives the whole variable domain GAGVSQSPSNKVTEKGKDVELRCDPISGHTALYWYRQSLGQGLEFLIYFQGNSAPDKSGLPSDRFSAERTGGSVSTLTIQRTQQEDSAVYLCASSIFLAGGGYEQYFGPGTRLTVT.

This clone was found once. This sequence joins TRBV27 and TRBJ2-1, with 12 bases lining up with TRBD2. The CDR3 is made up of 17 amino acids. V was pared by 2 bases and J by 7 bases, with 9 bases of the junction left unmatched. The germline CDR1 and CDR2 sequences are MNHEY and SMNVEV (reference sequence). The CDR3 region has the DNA TGTGCCAGCAGTTTACGCCAATCAGGGACTAGCGGGAATGAGCAGTTCTTC. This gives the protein CASSLRQSGTSGNEQFF.

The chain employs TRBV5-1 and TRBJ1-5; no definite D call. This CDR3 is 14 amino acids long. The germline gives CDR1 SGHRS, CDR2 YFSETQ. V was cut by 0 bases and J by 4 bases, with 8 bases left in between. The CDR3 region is CASSLDSSNQPQHF. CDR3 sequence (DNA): TGCGCCAGCAGCTTGGACAGCTCTAATCAGCCCCAGCATTTT.

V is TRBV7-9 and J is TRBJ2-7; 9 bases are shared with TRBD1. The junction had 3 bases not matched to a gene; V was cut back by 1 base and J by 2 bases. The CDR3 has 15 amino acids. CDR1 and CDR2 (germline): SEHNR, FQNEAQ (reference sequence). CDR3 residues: CASSLVDRGAYEQYF. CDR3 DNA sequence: TGTGCCAGCAGCTTAGTTGACAGGGGGGCCTACGAGCAGTACTTC.

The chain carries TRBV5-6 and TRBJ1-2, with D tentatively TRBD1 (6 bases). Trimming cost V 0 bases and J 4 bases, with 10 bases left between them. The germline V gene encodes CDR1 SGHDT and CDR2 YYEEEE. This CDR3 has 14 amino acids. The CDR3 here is CASSLGSGAYGYTF. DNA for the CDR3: TGTGCCAGCAGCTTGGGGTCAGGGGCCTATGGCTACACCTTC.

This CDR3 is CASSLLLAGVGNEQFF. CDR3 nucleotide sequence: TGTGCCAGCAGTCTCCTACTAGCGGGAGTAGGCAATGAGCAGTTCTTC. The chain carries TRBV27 and TRBJ2-1; 11 bases line up with TRBD2. The J segment lost 6 bases and the V segment lost 5 bases, leaving 9 bases of the junction unmatched. The CDR3 contains 16 residues. Germline V gene sequence: CDR1 MNHEY, CDR2 SMNVEV (reference sequence).